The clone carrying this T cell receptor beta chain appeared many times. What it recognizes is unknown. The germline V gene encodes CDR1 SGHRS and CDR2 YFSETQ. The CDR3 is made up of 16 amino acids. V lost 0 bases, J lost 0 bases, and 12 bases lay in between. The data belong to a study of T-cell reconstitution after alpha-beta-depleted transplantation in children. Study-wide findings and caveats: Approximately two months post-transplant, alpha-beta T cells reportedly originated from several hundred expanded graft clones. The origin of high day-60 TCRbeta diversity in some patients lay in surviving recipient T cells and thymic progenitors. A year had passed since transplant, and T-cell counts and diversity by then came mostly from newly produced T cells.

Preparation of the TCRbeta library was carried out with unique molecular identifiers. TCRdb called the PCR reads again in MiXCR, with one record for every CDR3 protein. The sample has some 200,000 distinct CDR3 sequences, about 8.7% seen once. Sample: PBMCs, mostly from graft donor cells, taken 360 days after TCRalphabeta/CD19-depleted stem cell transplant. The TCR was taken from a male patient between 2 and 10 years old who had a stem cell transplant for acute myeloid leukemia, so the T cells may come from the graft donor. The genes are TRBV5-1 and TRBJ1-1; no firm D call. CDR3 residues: CASSLAPERLNTEAFF. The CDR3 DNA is TGCGCCAGCAGCTTGGCCCCGGAGAGGTTGAACACTGAAGCTTTCTTT. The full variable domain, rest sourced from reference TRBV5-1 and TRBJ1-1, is KAGVTQTPRYLIKTRGQQVTLSCSPISGHRSVSWYQQTPGQGLQFLFEYFSETQRNKGNFPGRFSGRQFSNSRSEMNVSTLELGDSALYLCASSLAPERLNTEAFFGQGTRLTVV.